One sample yielded the 13 T cell receptor beta chains listed below, sequenced in a study of blood T cell repertoires in COVID-19. Repertoires were generated with immunoSEQ multiplex PCR, while TCRdb's copy carries only in-frame clones and drops some. The sample holds approximately 94,000 clones, under 90% seen once. The sequenced sample consisted of peripheral blood. All receptors derive from a human donor in a cohort sampled during active COVID-19.

CDR3 DNA sequence: TGTGCCAGCAGAGGTGGACAGGGGCCAAGCTCCTATAATTCACCCCTCCACTTT. This gives the protein CASRGGQGPSSYNSPLHF. This chain joins TRBV5-5 and TRBJ1-6; 9 nucleotides match TRBD1. Germline CDR1 reads SGHKS; CDR2 reads YYEKEE (reference sequence). The CDR3 spans 18 residues. V lost 5 bases, J lost 0 bases, and 9 bases stayed unmatched.

The rearrangement uses TRBV6-1 and TRBJ1-5; D remains ambiguous. The CDR3 sequence is 16 residues long. Germline V gene lookup returns CDR1 MNHNS and CDR2 SASEGT. Deletions cut 1 base from V and 3 bases from J, with 13 bases between. CDR3 coding DNA: TGTGCCAGCAGTGAAGGGAGTCTGAGAGACAATCAGCCCCAGCATTTT. This encodes CASSEGSLRDNQPQHF.

V usage is TRBV6-5 and J usage is TRBJ1-2; possible D gene TRBD1, 5 bases. Germline V gene data show CDR1 as MNHEY and CDR2 as SVGAGI. Trimming stripped 6 bases from V and 4 bases from J, with 18 bases between. The CDR3 is made up of 15 amino acids. CDR3 coding DNA: TGTGCCAGCAGGAATTCAGGGAACAACCCCTATGGCTACACCTTC. Amino acid sequence: CASRNSGNNPYGYTF.

This rearrangement joins TRBV9 to TRBJ1-1, with 8 bases matching TRBD1. In germline, CDR1 is SGDLS, CDR2 YYNGEE. V was pared by 4 bases and J by 4 bases, with 9 bases of the junction left unmatched. The CDR3 length is 15 residues. In DNA, the CDR3 is TGTGCCAGCAGCCCCCCCGGACAGGGTGTCACTGAAGCTTTCTTT. Protein sequence: CASSPPGQGVTEAFF.

The J gene is TRBJ1-1, the V gene TRBV12-3 or TRBV12-4, with 7 bases fitting TRBD1. The CDR3 has 13 amino acids. With 5 bases clipped from V and 4 bases from J, the junction kept 4 bases outside the gene matches. CDR3 nucleotide sequence: TGTGCCAGCAGTGTCAGGGGGAGCACTGAAGCTTTCTTT. Translating gives CASSVRGSTEAFF.

This rearrangement joins TRBV9 to TRBJ1-1; 7 bases align to TRBD1. From germline, CDR1 is SGDLS and CDR2 YYNGEE. The CDR3 has 15 amino acids. The V and J ends lost 0 bases and 6 bases, in that order; junction bases with no gene match: 8. The CDR3 loop is CASSVGGGDRAEAFF. The CDR3 nucleotides read TGTGCCAGCAGCGTAGGTGGGGGCGACAGGGCTGAAGCTTTCTTT. Variable domain in full (rest from reference TRBV9 and TRBJ1-1): DSGVTQTPKHLITATGQRVTLRCSPRSGDLSVYWYQQSLDQGLQFLIQYYNGEERAKGNILERFSAQQFPDLHSELNLSSLELGDSALYFCASSVGGGDRAEAFFGQGTRLTVV.

The chain employs TRBV2 and TRBJ2-7; TRBD2 might be the D (5 bases). This CDR3 comprises 13 residues. Germline CDR1 is SNHLY and CDR2 is FYNNEI. Trimming stripped 1 base from V and 6 bases from J, with 10 bases between. DNA of the CDR3: TGTGCCAGCAGTGAAGAAGAGGGATTCGAGCAGTACTTC. Translated: CASSEEEGFEQYF.

J is TRBJ2-2 and V is TRBV11-2; TRBD2 is a possible D gene (6 bases). The ends were cut back, 5 bases at V and 0 bases at J, with 16 bases in the middle. The CDR3 runs to 17 residues. Per germline, CDR1 SGHAT and CDR2 FQNNGV. The chain's CDR3 is CASSPPRWGANTGELFF. CDR3 sequence (DNA): TGTGCCAGCAGCCCACCTCGCTGGGGGGCGAACACCGGGGAGCTGTTTTTT.

The chain joins TRBV19 to TRBJ1-1; 7 bases are a match to TRBD1. CDR1 is LNHDA, CDR2 SQIVND, per germline (reference sequence). The CDR3 loop spans 15 amino acids. The ends lost 3 bases at V and 0 bases at J; junction bases unmatched: 4. The CDR3: CASSMAQGLNTEAFF. The CDR3 DNA follows: TGTGCCAGTAGTATGGCACAGGGGCTGAACACTGAAGCTTTCTTT.

This CDR3 reads CASSSGNLAGGETQYF. The CDR3 DNA is TGTGCCAGCAGCTCAGGGAACCTAGCGGGGGGGGAGACCCAGTACTTC. The V and J genes are TRBV7-6 and TRBJ2-5, with 12 positions matching TRBD2. Trimming at V came to 4 bases and at J to 5 bases, leaving 8 bases not matched to a gene. CDR1 is SGHVS and CDR2 is FNYEAQ in the germline V gene. The CDR3 covers 16 residues.

The chain has TRBV28 and TRBJ1-1; D gene uncertain. This CDR3 spans 13 amino acids. The V end lost 2 bases, the J end lost 7 bases, and 11 bases lay between the germline ends. Per germline, CDR1 MDHEN and CDR2 SYDVKM. The CDR3 protein is CASSLVAALEAFF. As DNA, the CDR3 is TGTGCCAGCAGTTTAGTGGCGGCGCTTGAAGCTTTCTTT. Using reference TRBV28 and TRBJ1-1 for the parts outside the CDR3, the full variable domain is DVKVTQSSRYLVKRTGEKVFLECVQDMDHENMFWYRQDPGLGLRLIYFSYDVKMKEKGDIPEGYSVSREKKERFSLILESASTNQTSMYLCASSLVAALEAFFGQGTRLTVV.

The rearrangement links TRBV6-5 to TRBJ1-5; TRBD1 aligns across 7 bases. CDR3 length equals 15 residues. The J segment lost 2 bases and the V segment lost 0 bases, leaving 1 base of the junction unmatched. Per the germline V gene, CDR1 is MNHEY and CDR2 is SVGAGI. DNA of the CDR3: TGTGCCAGCAGTTACTCTGACAGGGGCAATCAGCCCCAGCATTTT. This translates into CASSYSDRGNQPQHF.

The V call is TRBV28, the J call TRBJ2-7, with TRBD2 matching 12 bases. Germline values: CDR1 MDHEN, CDR2 SYDVKM. The CDR3 loop spans 19 amino acids. J was trimmed by 7 bases and V by 2 bases; bases with no gene match: 18. The CDR3 region is CASSLVRAGLAGLQREQYF. The CDR3 DNA follows: TGTGCCAGCAGTTTAGTCAGGGCTGGACTAGCGGGACTTCAGCGAGAGCAGTACTTC. Looking up the rest from reference TRBV28 and TRBJ2-7 gives the full variable domain: DVKVTQSSRYLVKRTGEKVFLECVQDMDHENMFWYRQDPGLGLRLIYFSYDVKMKEKGDIPEGYSVSREKKERFSLILESASTNQTSMYLCASSLVRAGLAGLQREQYFGPGTRLTVT.